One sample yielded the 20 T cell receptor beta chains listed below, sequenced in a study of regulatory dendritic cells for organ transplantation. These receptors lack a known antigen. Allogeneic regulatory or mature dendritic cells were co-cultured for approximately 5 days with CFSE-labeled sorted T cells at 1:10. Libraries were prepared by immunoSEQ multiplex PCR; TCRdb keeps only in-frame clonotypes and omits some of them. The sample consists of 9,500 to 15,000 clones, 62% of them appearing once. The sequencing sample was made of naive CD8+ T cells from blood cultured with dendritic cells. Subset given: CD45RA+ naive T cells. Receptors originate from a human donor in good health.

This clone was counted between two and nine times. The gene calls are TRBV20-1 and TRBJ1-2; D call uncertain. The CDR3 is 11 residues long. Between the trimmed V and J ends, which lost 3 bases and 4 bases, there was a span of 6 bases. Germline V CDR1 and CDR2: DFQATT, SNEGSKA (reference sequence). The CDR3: CSARSLYGYTF. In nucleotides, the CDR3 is TGCAGTGCTAGGTCCCTCTATGGCTACACCTTC.

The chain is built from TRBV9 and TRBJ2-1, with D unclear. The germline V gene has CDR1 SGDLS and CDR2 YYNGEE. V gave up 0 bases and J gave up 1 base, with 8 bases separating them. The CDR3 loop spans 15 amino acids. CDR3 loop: CASSVALLSYNEQFF. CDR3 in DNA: TGTGCCAGCAGCGTAGCCCTACTTTCCTACAATGAGCAGTTCTTC.

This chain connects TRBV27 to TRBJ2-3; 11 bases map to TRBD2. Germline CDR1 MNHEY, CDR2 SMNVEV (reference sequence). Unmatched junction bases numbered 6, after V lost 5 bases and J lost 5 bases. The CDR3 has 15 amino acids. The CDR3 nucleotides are TGTGCCAGCAGTCATAGCGGGGGGGCGGGAGATACGCAGTATTTT. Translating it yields CASSHSGGAGDTQYF.

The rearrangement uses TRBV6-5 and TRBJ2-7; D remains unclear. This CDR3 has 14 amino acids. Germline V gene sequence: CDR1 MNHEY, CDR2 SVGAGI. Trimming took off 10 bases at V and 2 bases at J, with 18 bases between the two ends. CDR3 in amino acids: CATSVTGFPYEQYF. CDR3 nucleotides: TGTGCCACTTCAGTGACGGGTTTTCCCTACGAGCAGTACTTC.

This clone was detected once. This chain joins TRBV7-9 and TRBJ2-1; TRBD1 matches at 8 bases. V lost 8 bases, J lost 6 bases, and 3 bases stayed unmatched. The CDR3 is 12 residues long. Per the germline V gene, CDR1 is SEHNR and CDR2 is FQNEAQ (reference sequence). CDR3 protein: CASGGQGNEQFF. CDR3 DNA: TGTGCCAGCGGTGGACAGGGCAATGAGCAGTTCTTC.

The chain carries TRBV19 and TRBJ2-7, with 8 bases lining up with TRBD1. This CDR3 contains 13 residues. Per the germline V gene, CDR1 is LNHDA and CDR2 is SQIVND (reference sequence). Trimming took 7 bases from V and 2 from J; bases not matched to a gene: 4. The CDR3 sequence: CASIGTGAYEQYF. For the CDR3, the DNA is TGTGCCAGTATTGGGACAGGAGCCTACGAGCAGTACTTC.

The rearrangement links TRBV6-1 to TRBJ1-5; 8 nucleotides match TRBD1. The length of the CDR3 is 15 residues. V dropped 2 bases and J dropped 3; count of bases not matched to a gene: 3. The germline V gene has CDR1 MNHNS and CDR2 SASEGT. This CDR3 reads CASSESGGFNQPQHF. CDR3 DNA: TGTGCCAGCAGTGAATCAGGGGGCTTCAATCAGCCCCAGCATTTT.

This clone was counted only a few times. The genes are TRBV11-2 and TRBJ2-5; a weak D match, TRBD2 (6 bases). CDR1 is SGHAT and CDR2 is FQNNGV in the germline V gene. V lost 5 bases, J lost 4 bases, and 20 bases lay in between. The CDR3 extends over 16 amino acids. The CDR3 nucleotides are TGTGCCAGCAGCCCCTTTCTTGTTGACGGGGGAGAGACCCAGTACTTC. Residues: CASSPFLVDGGETQYF. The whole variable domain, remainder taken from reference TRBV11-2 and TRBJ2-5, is EAGVAQSPRYKIIEKRQSVAFWCNPISGHATLYWYQQILGQGPKLLIQFQNNGVVDDSQLPKDRFSAERLKGVDSTLKIQPAKLEDSAVYLCASSPFLVDGGETQYFGPGTRLLVL.

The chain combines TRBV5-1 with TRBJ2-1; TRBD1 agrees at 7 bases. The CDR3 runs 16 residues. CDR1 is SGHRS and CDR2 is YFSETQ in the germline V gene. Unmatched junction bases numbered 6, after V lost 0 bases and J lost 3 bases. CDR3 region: CASSLARQGSYNEQFF. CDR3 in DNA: TGCGCCAGCAGCTTGGCCCGACAGGGAAGCTACAATGAGCAGTTCTTC.

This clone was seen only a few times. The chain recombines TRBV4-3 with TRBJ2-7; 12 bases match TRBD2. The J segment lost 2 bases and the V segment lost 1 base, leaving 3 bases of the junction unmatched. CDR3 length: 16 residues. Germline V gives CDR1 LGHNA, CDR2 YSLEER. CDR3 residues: CASSQGSSGGAYEQYF. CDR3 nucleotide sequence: TGCGCCAGCAGCCAAGGGTCTAGCGGGGGGGCCTACGAGCAGTACTTC.

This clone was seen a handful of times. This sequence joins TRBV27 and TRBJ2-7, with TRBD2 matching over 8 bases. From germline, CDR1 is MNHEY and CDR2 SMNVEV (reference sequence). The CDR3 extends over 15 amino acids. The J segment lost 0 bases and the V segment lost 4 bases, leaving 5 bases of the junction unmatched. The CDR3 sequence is CASSWGSGASYEQYF. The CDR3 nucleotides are TGTGCCAGCAGTTGGGGTAGCGGGGCCTCCTACGAGCAGTACTTC.

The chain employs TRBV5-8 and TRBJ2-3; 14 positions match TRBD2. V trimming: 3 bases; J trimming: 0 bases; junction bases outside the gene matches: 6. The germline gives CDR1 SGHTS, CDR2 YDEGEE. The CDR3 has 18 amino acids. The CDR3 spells CASSSGLAGELSTDTQYF. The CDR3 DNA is TGTGCCAGCAGCTCGGGACTAGCGGGGGAGTTAAGCACAGATACGCAGTATTTT.

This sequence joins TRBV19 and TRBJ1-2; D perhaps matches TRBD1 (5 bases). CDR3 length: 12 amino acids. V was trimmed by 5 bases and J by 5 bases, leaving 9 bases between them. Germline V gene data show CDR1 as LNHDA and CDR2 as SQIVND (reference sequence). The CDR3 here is CASSGARYGYTF. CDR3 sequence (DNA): TGTGCCAGTAGTGGGGCGAGGTATGGCTACACCTTC.

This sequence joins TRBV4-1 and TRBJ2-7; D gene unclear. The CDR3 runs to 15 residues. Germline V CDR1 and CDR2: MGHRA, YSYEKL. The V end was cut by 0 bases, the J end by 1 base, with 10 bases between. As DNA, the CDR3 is TGCGCCAGCAGCCAAGATCGTACGGAGTCCTACGAGCAGTACTTC. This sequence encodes CASSQDRTESYEQYF.

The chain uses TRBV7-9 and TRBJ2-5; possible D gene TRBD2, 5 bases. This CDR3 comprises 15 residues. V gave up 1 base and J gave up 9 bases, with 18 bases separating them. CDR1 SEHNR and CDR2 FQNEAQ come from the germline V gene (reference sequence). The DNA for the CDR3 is TGTGCCAGCAGCTTAGGTACTTCAGCGGTCACGCCCCAGTACTTC. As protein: CASSLGTSAVTPQYF. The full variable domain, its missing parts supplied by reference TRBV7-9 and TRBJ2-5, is DTGVSQNPRHKITKRGQNVTFRCDPISEHNRLYWYRQTLGQGPEFLTYFQNEAQLEKSRLLSDRFSAERPKGSFSTLEIQRTEQGDSAMYLCASSLGTSAVTPQYFGPGTRLLVL.

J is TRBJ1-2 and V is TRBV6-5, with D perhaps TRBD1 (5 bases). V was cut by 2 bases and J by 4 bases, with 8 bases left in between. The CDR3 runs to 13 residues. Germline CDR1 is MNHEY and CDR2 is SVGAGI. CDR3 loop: CASSYTRAYGYTF. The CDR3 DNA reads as TGTGCCAGCAGTTACACCAGGGCCTATGGCTACACCTTC.

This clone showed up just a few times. In DNA, the CDR3 is TGTGCCAGTAGCCTATGGACAGGGTTGGGGGGGGAGCTGTTTTTT. Its protein product is CASSLWTGLGGELFF. The chain links TRBV19 to TRBJ2-2; 8 nucleotides match TRBD1. Looked up from germline, CDR1 is LNHDA and CDR2 is SQIVND (reference sequence). The CDR3 consists of 15 residues. The trim removed 6 bases at V and 8 bases at J, leaving 11 bases unmatched.

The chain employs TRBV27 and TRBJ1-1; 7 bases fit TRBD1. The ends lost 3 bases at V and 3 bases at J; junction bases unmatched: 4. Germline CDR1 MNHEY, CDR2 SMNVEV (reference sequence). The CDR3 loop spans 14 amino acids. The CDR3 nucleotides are TGTGCCAGCAGTTTCTCGACAGGGTACACTGAAGCTTTCTTT. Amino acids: CASSFSTGYTEAFF.

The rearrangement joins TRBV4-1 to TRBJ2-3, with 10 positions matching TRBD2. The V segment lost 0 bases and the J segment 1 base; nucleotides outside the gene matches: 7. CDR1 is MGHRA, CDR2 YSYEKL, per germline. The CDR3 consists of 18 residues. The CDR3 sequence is CASSQDPMGLARTDTQYF. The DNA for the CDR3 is TGCGCCAGCAGCCAAGACCCTATGGGACTAGCGCGCACAGATACGCAGTATTTT.

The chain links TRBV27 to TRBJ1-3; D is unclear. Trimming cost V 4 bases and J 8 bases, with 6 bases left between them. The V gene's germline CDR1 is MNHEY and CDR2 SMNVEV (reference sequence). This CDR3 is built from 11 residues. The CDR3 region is CASSSGDTIYF. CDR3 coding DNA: TGTGCCAGCAGTTCCGGGGACACCATATATTTT.